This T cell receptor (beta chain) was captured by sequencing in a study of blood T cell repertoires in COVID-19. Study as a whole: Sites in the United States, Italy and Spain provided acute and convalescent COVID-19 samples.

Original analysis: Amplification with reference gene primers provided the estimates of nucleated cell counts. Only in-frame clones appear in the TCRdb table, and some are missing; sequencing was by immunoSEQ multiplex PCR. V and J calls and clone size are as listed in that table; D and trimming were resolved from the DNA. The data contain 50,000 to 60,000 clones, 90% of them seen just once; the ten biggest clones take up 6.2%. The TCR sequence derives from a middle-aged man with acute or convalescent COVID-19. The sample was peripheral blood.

CDR3 sequence (DNA): TGTGCCAGCAGGGGCGGGGACGGCTTCCTGACTGAAGCTTTCTTT. Amino acid sequence: CASRGGDGFLTEAFF. The chain uses TRBV27 and TRBJ1-1, with D possibly TRBD1 on 5 matching bases. The CDR3 length is 15 residues. V lost 6 bases to trimming and J lost 5 bases, with 19 bases between them. CDR1 and CDR2 (germline): MNHEY, SMNVEV (reference sequence).